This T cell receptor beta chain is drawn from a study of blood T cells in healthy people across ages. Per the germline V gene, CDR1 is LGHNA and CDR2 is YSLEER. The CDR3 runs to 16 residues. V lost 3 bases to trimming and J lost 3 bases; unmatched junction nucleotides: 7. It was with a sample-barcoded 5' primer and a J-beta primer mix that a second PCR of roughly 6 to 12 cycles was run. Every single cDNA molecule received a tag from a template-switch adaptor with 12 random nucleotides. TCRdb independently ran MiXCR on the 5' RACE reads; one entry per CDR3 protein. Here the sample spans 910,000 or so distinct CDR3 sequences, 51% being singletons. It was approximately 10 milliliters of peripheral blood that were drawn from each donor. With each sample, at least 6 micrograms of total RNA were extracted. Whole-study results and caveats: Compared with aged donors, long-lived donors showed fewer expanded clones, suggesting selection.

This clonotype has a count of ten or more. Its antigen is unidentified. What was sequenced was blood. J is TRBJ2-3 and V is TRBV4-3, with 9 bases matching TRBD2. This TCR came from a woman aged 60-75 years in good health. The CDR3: CASSHAAGGVTDTQYF. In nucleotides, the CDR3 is TGCGCCAGCAGCCATGCAGCGGGAGGCGTTACAGATACGCAGTATTTT.